This T cell receptor (beta chain) was retrieved from a study of blood T cell repertoires in COVID-19. The wider study: Spain, Italy and the United States supplied samples that represented acute and convalescent COVID-19.

As processed by the authors: Reference gene primer amplification gave nucleated cell count estimates. The repertoire was sequenced with immunoSEQ multiplex PCR; TCRdb's copy has only in-frame clones and lacks some. Clone size and V and J calls were adopted from that table, with D and trimming inferred from the DNA. The table has roughly 180,000 clones, 76% seen once. Germline CDR1 and CDR2: GTSNPN and SVGIG (reference sequence). The CDR3 loop spans 13 amino acids. The V gene lost 4 bases and the J gene lost 8 bases, with 12 bases spanning the gap. Source material: peripheral blood. V is TRBV30 and J is TRBJ1-6, with a possible D match to TRBD1 (6 bases). The receptor was derived from a woman aged 50 to 60 with active or convalescent COVID-19. Here the CDR3 DNA reads TGTGCCTGGATTGGGGGCAGGGATTCACCCCTCCACTTT. It encodes CAWIGGRDSPLHF.